This T cell receptor beta chain was retrieved from a study of blood T cell repertoires in COVID-19. Trimming shortened V by 1 base and J by 5 bases, and 6 bases separated the two germline ends. Germline lookup yields CDR1 SGHRS and CDR2 YFSETQ. The CDR3 spans 13 residues. Sequencing was performed with immunoSEQ multiplex PCR; in TCRdb, only in-frame clones are kept and a portion is missing. The data contain about 5,900 clones, roughly 90% of them singletons. This TCR came from a man in his sixties with acute or convalescent COVID-19. Material for sequencing was peripheral blood. The gene calls are TRBV5-1 and TRBJ2-2; D not resolved. CDR3 sequence reads: CASSLPPTGELFF. In DNA form, the CDR3 reads TGCGCCAGCAGCTTGCCCCCTACCGGGGAGCTGTTTTTT.